The 26 T cell receptor beta chains below were found in one sample sequenced in a study of Graves' ophthalmopathy and Graves' hyperthyroidism (dated by TCRdb to the late 2010s). Sequencing used an Illumina HiSeq 2000. TCR beta CDR3 regions were amplified from RNA transcripts for repertoire sequencing. The first round of RT-PCR was done with HTBI primers and the Qiagen OneStep RT-PCR kit, and was followed by a second round of multiplex PCR, then size selection and purification. In TCRdb, the public reads were trimmed at Q25 with fastp and aligned with MiXCR, with productive beta chains retained. Duplicate CDR3 protein sequences are folded into a single record with the most common DNA and genes. For this sample there are about 500,000 distinct CDR3 sequences; less than 40% appear just once. The top ten clones comprise about 4.2% of the sample. Input material: peripheral blood or thyroid tissue (not recorded which). These TCRs come from an adult man with Graves' hyperthyroidism.

This clonotype appeared many times. The chain recombines TRBV12-3 or TRBV12-4 with TRBJ1-1, with 7 bases aligning to TRBD1. V lost 7 bases and J lost 8; bases outside the gene matches: 10. This CDR3 is built from 13 residues. CDR3 loop: CASNIQGMGEAFF. CDR3 in DNA: TGTGCCAGCAATATACAGGGGATGGGGGAAGCTTTCTTT.

The gene calls are TRBV7-9 and TRBJ2-7, with 8 bases fitting TRBD1. The V segment lost 2 bases and the J segment 9 bases; nucleotides outside the gene matches: 12. The CDR3 spans 15 residues. Germline-derived CDR1 and CDR2 are SEHNR and FQNEAQ (reference sequence). In nucleotides, the CDR3 is TGTGCCAGCAGCTTAATCGACAGGGGATGGGATACGCAGTACTTC. Translation: CASSLIDRGWDTQYF.

In the case of this clonotype: With a much larger clone just one base away, this may be a read error. The rearrangement joins TRBV6-4 to TRBJ1-3, with 8 bases that match TRBD1. J was trimmed by 0 bases and V by 2 bases; bases with no gene match: 0. Germline CDR1 and CDR2: MRHNA and SNTAGT. The CDR3 has 15 residues. The CDR3, as DNA: TGTGCCAGCAGTGACGGGACAGGCTCTGGAAACACCATATATTTT. The encoded protein is CASSDGTGSGNTIYF.

The V and J genes are TRBV29-1 and TRBJ2-7; 8 bases are a match to TRBD2. Germline CDR1 SQVTM, CDR2 ANQGSEA. This CDR3 spans 12 amino acids. The CDR3 DNA sequence: TGCAGTATAGCGGGGAGCTCCTACGAGCAGTACTTC. Amino acids: CSIAGSSYEQYF.

CDR3 in DNA: TGTGCCAGCAGCTTACTCCGGGGGGCCCAAGAGACCCAGTACTTC. The encoded protein is CASSLLRGAQETQYF. V gene TRBV7-2 combines with J gene TRBJ2-5, with D perhaps matching TRBD2 (7 bases). The V and J ends lost 2 bases and 1 base respectively, with 11 bases between them. The CDR3 totals 15 residues. Germline-derived CDR1 and CDR2 are SGHTA and FQGNSA.

On this clonotype itself: The junction departs from germline at one end; a sequencing error may be responsible. The gene calls are TRBV12-3 or TRBV12-4 and TRBJ1-5, with D possibly matching TRBD1 (5 bases). The CDR3 totals 15 residues. CDR3 protein: CASSLEGALNQPRHF. DNA for the CDR3: TGTGCCAGCAGTTTAGAAGGGGCCCTCAATCAGCCCCGGCATTTT.

In this sample, this clonotype turned up many times. The J gene is TRBJ1-2, the V gene TRBV7-9; TRBD1 agrees at 9 bases. V shed 5 bases, J shed 2 bases, and the junction held 9 bases outside the gene matches. The CDR3 totals 16 residues. The germline V gene has CDR1 SEHNR and CDR2 FQNEAQ (reference sequence). This CDR3 reads CASSLAVGQGNYGYTF. In nucleotides, the CDR3 is TGTGCCAGCAGCCTCGCTGTGGGACAGGGAAACTATGGCTACACCTTC.

Regarding this clonotype: A much more abundant neighbour one base away suggests this may be a read error. This sequence joins TRBV12-3 or TRBV12-4 and TRBJ1-2; 7 bases are shared with TRBD1. This CDR3 is 16 amino acids long. CDR3 amino acids: CASGLARRDSDYGYTF. The CDR3 nucleotides are TGTGCTAGTGGTTTGGCTCGGCGGGACAGCGACTATGGCTACACCTTC.

There are a few counts of this clonotype. The gene calls are TRBV9 and TRBJ2-2, with 7 bases identical to TRBD2. In germline, CDR1 is SGDLS, CDR2 YYNGEE. The trim removed 0 bases at V and 1 base at J, leaving 3 bases unmatched. This CDR3 spans 16 amino acids. The CDR3 region is CASSVELALNTGELFF. CDR3 DNA sequence: TGTGCCAGCAGCGTAGAACTAGCGCTGAACACCGGGGAGCTGTTTTTT. The whole variable domain, remainder taken from reference TRBV9 and TRBJ2-2, is DSGVTQTPKHLITATGQRVTLRCSPRSGDLSVYWYQQSLDQGLQFLIQYYNGEERAKGNILERFSAQQFPDLHSELNLSSLELGDSALYFCASSVELALNTGELFFGEGSRLTVL.

This clonotype appeared a single time. One junction end does not reproduce the germline sequence, and a read error may be involved. The gene calls are TRBV9 and TRBJ1-5, with D perhaps TRBD1 (5 bases). CDR3 length: 16 amino acids. Germline V CDR1 and CDR2: SGDLS, YYNGEE. CDR3 sequence reads: CASSRGRAGEGQPQHF. CDR3 sequence (DNA): TGCGCCAGCAGCCGGGGACGCGCCGGGGAAGGTCAGCCCCAGCATTTT.

There are many counts of this clonotype. The chain has TRBV29-1 and TRBJ2-5, with D perhaps TRBD1 (6 bases). V lost 3 bases and J lost 1, with 12 bases in between. This CDR3 comprises 14 residues. Germline CDR1 reads SQVTM; CDR2 reads ANQGSEA. The CDR3 DNA sequence: TGCAGCGTTGAGAGGGACACGAGCCAAGAGACCCAGTACTTC. The encoded protein is CSVERDTSQETQYF.

The table lists this clonotype with many counts. This sequence joins TRBV24-1 and TRBJ1-5; no clear D. This CDR3 is built from 14 residues. The V end was cut by 3 bases, the J end by 5 bases, with 10 bases between. Looked up from germline, CDR1 is KGHDR and CDR2 is SFDVKD. The CDR3 loop reads CATSDNVRDQPQHF. In DNA, the CDR3 is TGTGCCACCAGTGATAATGTGAGGGATCAGCCCCAGCATTTT.

This clonotype has just a few counts. V and J are TRBV5-6 and TRBJ2-2; D gene uncertain. With 3 bases removed from V and 2 bases from J, the gap between germline ends came to 17 bases. The CDR3 loop spans 17 amino acids. Germline V lookup: CDR1 SGHDT, CDR2 YYEEEE. The DNA for the CDR3 is TGTGCCAGCAGCTACCGGGCCCCTATCCTTAACACCGGGGAGCTGTTTTTT. Protein sequence: CASSYRAPILNTGELFF.

This clonotype was seen ten or more times. The chain has TRBV20-1 and TRBJ1-1; the D gene is possibly TRBD1 (5 bases). The CDR3 runs 12 residues. From germline, CDR1 is DFQATT and CDR2 SNEGSKA (reference sequence). V was shortened by 6 bases and J by 5 bases, with 13 bases between the two germline ends. The CDR3 DNA follows: TGCAGTGCCCTGGGGGGTCGAACTGAAGCTTTCTTT. It translates to CSALGGRTEAFF.

The chain's CDR3 is CASSLGYGGNEQYF. DNA for the CDR3: TGTGCCAGCAGCTTAGGGTATGGGGGGAATGAGCAGTACTTC. V usage is TRBV7-6 and J usage is TRBJ2-7, with D possibly matching TRBD2 (6 bases). CDR3 length: 14 amino acids. Trimming removed 1 base from V and 7 bases from J, with 14 bases in between. Germline lookup yields CDR1 SGHVS and CDR2 FNYEAQ.

V usage is TRBV29-1 and J usage is TRBJ1-2; D possibly corresponds to TRBD1 (6 bases). CDR1 and CDR2 (germline): SQVTM, ANQGSEA. The length of the CDR3 is 12 residues. V lost 8 bases and J lost 6, with 16 bases in between. CDR3 sequence (DNA): TGCAGCCCAACATTTAACAGGGATGGCTACACCTTC. Translating gives CSPTFNRDGYTF.

With regard to this clonotype: This clone may be a read error of a much larger clone one base away. The chain is built from TRBV7-2 and TRBJ2-7; weak D call: TRBD1 (5 bases). CDR1 SGHTA and CDR2 FQGNSA come from the germline V gene. CDR3 length: 15 residues. The DNA of the CDR3 is TGTGCCAGCAGCTTAAGGCAGGGAAAATCCTACGGGCAGTACTTC. Translated: CASSLRQGKSYGQYF.

With respect to this clonotype: Germline and junction disagree at one end, which may indicate a read error. The gene calls are TRBV2 and TRBJ2-2; D may be TRBD1 (7 bases). CDR1 SNHLY and CDR2 FYNNEI come from the germline V gene. The CDR3 is made up of 15 amino acids. The CDR3 is CAGAKGGGPTEELFF. CDR3 sequence (DNA): TGTGCCGGGGCTAAAGGAGGGGGCCCCACCGAGGAGCTGTTTTTT.

Many counts were recorded for this clonotype. V is TRBV7-3 and J is TRBJ2-6; D remains ambiguous. The germline V gene encodes CDR1 SGHTA and CDR2 FQGTGA. The CDR3 covers 14 residues. Trimming removed 1 base at V and 6 bases at J, with 7 bases between. CDR3: CASSLNALANVLTF. The CDR3 DNA follows: TGTGCCAGCAGCTTAAACGCGCTGGCCAACGTCCTGACTTTC.

Concerning this clonotype: Since a much larger clone is just one base distant, this may be a read error. The rearrangement joins TRBV6-1 to TRBJ1-1; D is unclear. The CDR3 sequence is 15 residues long. The germline CDR1 and CDR2 sequences are MNHNS and SASEGT. V dropped 5 bases and J dropped 0 bases, with 13 bases sitting between them. CDR3 nucleotides: TGTGCCAGCAGTAGATCAGGAATGATGAACACTGAAGCTTTCTTT. Its protein product is CASSRSGMMNTEAFF.

This clonotype appeared many times. The rearrangement uses TRBV10-3 and TRBJ1-2; D possibly corresponds to TRBD1 (5 bases). V was shortened by 10 bases and J by 4 bases, with 16 bases between the two germline ends. Germline lookup yields CDR1 ENHRY and CDR2 SYGVKD. CDR3 length: 13 residues. CDR3 loop: CATPDTSPYGYTF. In DNA, the CDR3 is TGTGCCACCCCGGACACCTCGCCCTATGGCTACACCTTC.

This clonotype appeared many times. This clone may be a read error of a much larger clone one base away. The chain carries TRBV5-1 and TRBJ2-5; TRBD2 matches at 11 bases. This CDR3 has 15 residues. The germline V gene encodes CDR1 SGHRS and CDR2 YFSETQ. CDR3 coding DNA: TGTGCCAGCAGCTTAGTGGGACTAGCGGAAGAGACCCAGTACTTC. As protein: CASSLVGLAEETQYF.

This clonotype was counted between two and nine times. A read error is possible here, since a much larger clone lies one base away. This sequence joins TRBV6-5 and TRBJ1-1; D perhaps matches TRBD1 (5 bases). The germline V and J ends were trimmed by 2 bases and 6 bases, with 10 bases remaining between them. The CDR3 has 13 amino acids. Per the germline V gene, CDR1 is MNHEY and CDR2 is SVGAGI. The CDR3 DNA reads as TGTGCCAGCAGTTACGGGGCGGTGGCTGAAGCTTTCTTT. It translates to CASSYGAVAEAFF.

Notes on this clonotype: A junction end diverges from the germline sequence, so it may reflect a read error. This chain connects TRBV11-2 to TRBJ2-5, with TRBD1 as a possible D gene (5 bases). The CDR3 loop spans 16 amino acids. The germline V gene has CDR1 SGHAT and CDR2 FQNNGV. CDR3 nucleotides: TGTGCCAGCAGCCCGACCATACAGGTTTTGAAAGAAACCCAGTACTTC. This sequence encodes CASSPTIQVLKETQYF.

The V call is TRBV10-2, the J call TRBJ2-5, with D unclear. The CDR3 has 14 residues. Trimming cost V 4 bases and J 0 bases, with 9 bases left between them. In germline, CDR1 is WSHSY, CDR2 SAAADI. CDR3 in DNA: TGCGCCAGCAGTGCCCTCCGGAACCAAGAGACCCAGTACTTC. Amino acid sequence: CASSALRNQETQYF.

V is TRBV7-8 and J is TRBJ2-3; D unclear. The germline V gene has CDR1 SGHVS and CDR2 FQNEAQ. This CDR3 comprises 13 residues. Between the trimmed V and J ends, which lost 3 bases and 6 bases, there was a span of 10 bases. The CDR3 loop reads CASSFLRSDTQYF. The CDR3 DNA follows: TGTGCCAGCAGCTTTCTGCGAAGTGATACGCAGTATTTT. The variable domain in full, completed from reference TRBV7-8 and TRBJ2-3, reads GAGVSQSPRYKVAKRGQDVALRCDPISGHVSLFWYQQALGQGPEFLTYFQNEAQLDKSGLPSDRFFAERPEGSVSTLKIQRTQQEDSAVYLCASSFLRSDTQYFGPGTRLTVL.